What follows are 16 T cell receptor beta chains derived from one specimen sequenced in a study of regulatory T cells in long-lasting Graves disease. Libraries of TCR beta came from iRepertoire HTBI primers plus Arm-PCR of CDR3 regions. Via MiXCR, TCRdb re-called the multiplex PCR reads, giving one row per CDR3 protein. The sample carries fewer than 650,000 distinct CDR3 sequences, roughly 15% recorded once. Documented time point: newly diagnosed GD, antithyroid drugs for less than 3 months. PBMC-extracted RNA yielded the TCR library. This sample was shared with a second study, whose subject was T cells in Graves' hyperthyroidism and ophthalmopathy.

Sequenced material: peripheral blood mononuclear cells (PBMCs), taken at new diagnosis, from a patient treated with antithyroid drugs. All receptors derive from a young woman with Graves disease.

The chain couples TRBV27 to TRBJ2-7, with 11 bases fitting TRBD1. The CDR3 extends over 15 amino acids. Looked up from germline, CDR1 is MNHEY and CDR2 is SMNVEV (reference sequence). With V trimmed by 4 bases and J by 5 bases, 7 bases remained unmatched. The CDR3 loop is CASSSYRTGGDEQYF. DNA for the CDR3: TGTGCCAGCAGTTCCTATCGGACAGGGGGCGACGAGCAGTACTTC.

This clonotype has only a few counts. This chain joins TRBV5-1 and TRBJ2-7; 7 bases agree with TRBD2. CDR3 size: 16 residues. V was pared by 0 bases and J by 7 bases, with 13 bases of the junction left unmatched. The germline gives CDR1 SGHRS, CDR2 YFSETQ. The CDR3 region is CASSLDPGTTLNEQYF. The DNA of the CDR3 is TGCGCCAGCAGCTTGGATCCTGGGACTACTCTAAATGAGCAGTACTTC.

Turning to this clonotype: A much larger clone differs from this one at a single base, so this may be a read error. This chain connects TRBV27 to TRBJ1-5; D gene uncertain. The V gene's germline CDR1 is MNHEY and CDR2 SMNVEV (reference sequence). This CDR3 comprises 15 residues. Trimming shortened V by 6 bases and J by 5 bases, and 17 bases separated the two germline ends. The CDR3 here is CASSGEGRTDQPQHF. CDR3 DNA: TGTGCCAGCAGCGGAGAAGGACGGACCGATCAGCCCCAGCATTTT.

The chain uses TRBV7-2 and TRBJ2-4; possibly TRBD1 for D (6 bases). The germline CDR1 and CDR2 sequences are SGHTA and FQGNSA. V lost 3 bases and J 5 bases, leaving 14 bases between the germline ends. There are 15 residues in the CDR3. CDR3 sequence: CASSFTGTTENIQYF. CDR3 sequence (DNA): TGTGCCAGCAGCTTCACCGGGACAACTGAAAACATTCAGTACTTC.

This chain connects TRBV5-1 to TRBJ1-2, with D possibly matching TRBD1 (5 bases). V shed 4 bases and J shed 3 bases, with 13 bases lying between them. Germline loops: CDR1 SGHRS, CDR2 YFSETQ. This CDR3 spans 14 amino acids. CDR3 in DNA: TGCGCCAGCAGCAGCGGGGGTCTTGACTATGGCTACACCTTC. Its translation: CASSSGGLDYGYTF.

This chain uses TRBV7-3 with TRBJ2-5; 7 bases agree with TRBD1. There are 14 residues in the CDR3. The V segment lost 2 bases and the J segment 5 bases; nucleotides outside the gene matches: 5. Germline V gene lookup returns CDR1 SGHTA and CDR2 FQGTGA. CDR3 sequence: CASSLAGQAETQYF. In DNA, the CDR3 is TGTGCCAGCAGCTTAGCTGGACAGGCGGAGACCCAGTACTTC.

The chain joins TRBV6-1 to TRBJ2-2; D gene uncertain. CDR3 length: 14 residues. V was shortened by 4 bases and J by 6 bases, with 12 bases between the two germline ends. The germline gives CDR1 MNHNS, CDR2 SASEGT. The CDR3 DNA reads TGTGCCAGCAGTGTTGGCCCGCTTCCCGGGGAGCTGTTTTTT. It translates to CASSVGPLPGELFF.

In the case of this clonotype: A much larger clone lies a single base off, so this may be a read error. V and J are TRBV28 and TRBJ2-1, with unresolved D. CDR1 and CDR2 from the germline V gene are MDHEN and SYDVKM. V lost 5 bases and J 10 bases, leaving 18 bases between the germline ends. The CDR3 loop spans 14 amino acids. CDR3 in DNA: TGTGCCAGCAGTCCCCCAGTACCGAGCCACGAGCAGTTCTTC. Translating it yields CASSPPVPSHEQFF.

This clonotype has a count of ten or more. This chain links TRBV12-3 or TRBV12-4 with TRBJ1-4; D gene uncertain. V shed 6 bases and J shed 4 bases, with 15 bases lying between them. This CDR3 is 15 amino acids long. In DNA form, the CDR3 reads TGTGCCAGCAGCACCACTCGATCGGGTAATGAAAAACTGTTTTTT. Its protein product is CASSTTRSGNEKLFF.

The V gene is TRBV27, the J gene TRBJ2-5, with TRBD2 identical over 8 bases. Germline lookup yields CDR1 MNHEY and CDR2 SMNVEV (reference sequence). V was clipped by 0 bases and J by 3 bases; unmatched bases: 15. This CDR3 has 19 amino acids. CDR3 protein: CASSLSYWEREIRKETQYF. The CDR3 DNA is TGTGCCAGCAGTTTATCGTATTGGGAGCGGGAGATAAGGAAAGAGACCCAGTACTTC.

This clonotype was seen at least ten times. The genes are TRBV24-1 and TRBJ2-3; D unresolved. V shed 5 bases and J shed 3 bases, with 8 bases lying between them. CDR1 is KGHDR and CDR2 is SFDVKD in the germline V gene. The CDR3 length is 13 residues. The CDR3 is CATSGAHTDTQYF. For the CDR3, the DNA is TGTGCCACCAGTGGGGCGCATACAGATACGCAGTATTTT.

This clonotype was counted at least ten times. The chain employs TRBV30 and TRBJ1-6; D may be TRBD1 (6 bases). Per the germline V gene, CDR1 is GTSNPN and CDR2 is SVGIG (reference sequence). Trimming stripped 2 bases from V and 6 bases from J, with 14 bases between. This CDR3 comprises 15 residues. The CDR3 here is CAWSPDRRRNSPLHF. The CDR3 DNA reads as TGTGCCTGGAGTCCTGACAGGCGCCGTAATTCACCCCTCCACTTT.

The V and J genes are TRBV19 and TRBJ1-1; possible D gene TRBD1, 5 bases. V dropped 9 bases and J dropped 2 bases, with 16 bases sitting between them. CDR1 is LNHDA and CDR2 is SQIVND in the germline V gene (reference sequence). The CDR3 runs to 14 residues. The CDR3 bases are TGTGCCAGCAGAGAGCAGGGAATAAACACTGAAGCTTTCTTT. Amino acids: CASREQGINTEAFF.

The chain has TRBV27 and TRBJ2-1; possible D gene TRBD2, 6 bases. The germline V gene has CDR1 MNHEY and CDR2 SMNVEV (reference sequence). With 2 bases removed from V and 6 bases from J, the gap between germline ends came to 11 bases. This CDR3 comprises 14 residues. The CDR3 DNA reads as TGTGCCAGCAGTTTAAGGGACTCAGGCAATGAGCAGTTCTTC. The encoded protein is CASSLRDSGNEQFF.

The chain combines TRBV4-1 with TRBJ1-2; the D gene is possibly TRBD1 (5 bases). With 0 bases removed from V and 1 base from J, the gap between germline ends came to 9 bases. The germline gives CDR1 MGHRA, CDR2 YSYEKL. The CDR3 runs to 15 residues. The CDR3 sequence: CASSQEGRVNYGYTF. The DNA for the CDR3 is TGCGCCAGCAGCCAAGAGGGCAGGGTTAACTATGGCTACACCTTC.

This clonotype was detected many times. This rearrangement joins TRBV5-1 to TRBJ1-2, with TRBD1 matching 9 bases. V lost 0 bases and J lost 8; bases outside the gene matches: 5. The CDR3 extends over 14 amino acids. Per the germline V gene, CDR1 is SGHRS and CDR2 is YFSETQ. The CDR3 is CASSLAGTGSGYTF. The CDR3 DNA reads TGCGCCAGCAGCTTGGCCGGGACAGGGTCCGGCTACACCTTC.